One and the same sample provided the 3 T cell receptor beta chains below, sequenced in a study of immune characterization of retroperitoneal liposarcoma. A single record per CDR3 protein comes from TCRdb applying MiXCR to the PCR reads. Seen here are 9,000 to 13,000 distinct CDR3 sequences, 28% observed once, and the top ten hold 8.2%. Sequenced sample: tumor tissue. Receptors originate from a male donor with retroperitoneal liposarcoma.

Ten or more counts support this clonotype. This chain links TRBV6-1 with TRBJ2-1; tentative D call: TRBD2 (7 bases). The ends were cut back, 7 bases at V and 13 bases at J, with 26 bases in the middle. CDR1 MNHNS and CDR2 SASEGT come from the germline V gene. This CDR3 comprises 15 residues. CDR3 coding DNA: TGTGCCAGCACGGGCCACAGGGAGGGCCAAGAGACCCAGTTCTTC. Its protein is CASTGHREGQETQFF.

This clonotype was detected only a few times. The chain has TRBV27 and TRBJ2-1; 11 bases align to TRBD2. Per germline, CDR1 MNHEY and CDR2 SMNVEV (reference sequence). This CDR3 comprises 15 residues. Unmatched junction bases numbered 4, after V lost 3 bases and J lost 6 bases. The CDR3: CASSFPGTSGNEQFF. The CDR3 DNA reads TGTGCCAGCAGTTTCCCCGGGACTAGCGGCAATGAGCAGTTCTTC.

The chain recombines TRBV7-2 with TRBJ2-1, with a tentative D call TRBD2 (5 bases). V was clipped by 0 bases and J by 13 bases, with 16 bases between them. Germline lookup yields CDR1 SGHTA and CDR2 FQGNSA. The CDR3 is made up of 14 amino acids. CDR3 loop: CASSLAGAKNIQFF. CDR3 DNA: TGTGCCAGCAGCTTAGCGGGAGCTAAAAACATTCAGTTCTTC.